This TCR beta chain emerged from a study of regulatory T cells in long-lasting Graves disease. Study-level background: The antithyroid drugs taken by newly diagnosed Graves' patients had been used for under 3 months.

Specified time point: newly diagnosed GD, antithyroid drugs for less than 3 months. PBMC-derived RNA was used for the TCR library. This clonotype has a count of ten or more. Its cognate antigen is unknown. Study-level results: Investigators studied peripheral blood only, not thyroid tissue.

Building of the TCR beta libraries involved iRepertoire HTBI primers and Arm-PCR of CDR3 regions. MiXCR, run by TCRdb on the multiplex PCR reads, gives a single entry per CDR3 protein. The sample holds around 400,000 distinct CDR3 sequences; around 15% are singletons and the top ten take roughly 20%. Sequencing was performed on peripheral blood mononuclear cells (PBMCs), taken at new diagnosis, from a patient treated with antithyroid drugs. This TCR was sampled from a female donor with Graves disease.

This CDR3 reads CASSPPTISSYNEQFF. The CDR3 DNA reads as TGTGCCAGCAGTCCACCGACCATCAGCTCCTACAATGAGCAGTTCTTC. This sequence joins TRBV27 and TRBJ2-1; D is unresolved. Between the trimmed V and J ends, which lost 5 bases and 0 bases, there was a span of 14 bases. The CDR3 is 16 residues long. Germline V gene lookup returns CDR1 MNHEY and CDR2 SMNVEV (reference sequence).